This is a list of T cell receptor beta chains from one sample in a study of cytomegalovirus exposure and HLA in healthy donors. Sequencing was performed with immunoSEQ multiplex PCR; in TCRdb, only in-frame clones are kept and a portion is missing. The sample carries under 300,000 clones, around 88% recorded once. Sequences were obtained from PBMCs. These receptors were collected from a woman aged 30 to 39 in good health and CMV-seropositive. The CDR3 runs from the conserved cysteine through the conserved F or W. The order of the fields is D gene, V gene, clone size, J gene, CDR3 DNA, CDR3 protein. A D gene is named only where the DNA matches it firmly. Size tells how often a clone was seen (once, few, many) or the class of an expanded clone, and some rows leave it out.

>.|TRBV30|.|TRBJ1-1
TGTGCCTGGAGTGTTTCGGGGGTGAACACTGAAGCTTTCTTT
CAWSVSGVNTEAFF
>.|TRBV2|few|TRBJ1-2
TGTGCCAGCAGTAGCCAGGACTATGGCTACACCTTC
CASSSQDYGYTF
>.|TRBV6-6|.|TRBJ2-5
TGTGCCAGCACCCTAAAAGAGACCCAGTACTTC
CASTLKETQYF
>TRBD1|TRBV19|.|TRBJ2-7
TGTGCCAGTAGTGTGGACAGGGGGGTCTACGAGCAGTACTTC
CASSVDRGVYEQYF
>TRBD1|TRBV6-6|.|TRBJ1-3
TGTGCCAGCAGTTTCGGACAGGGGGCTTTTGGAAACACCATATATTTT
CASSFGQGAFGNTIYF
>TRBD1|TRBV5-1|.|TRBJ2-2
TGCGCCAGCAGCGAGCGGACAGGGGCCAACACCGGGGAGCTGTTTTTT
CASSERTGANTGELFF
>TRBD2|TRBV19|.|TRBJ2-7
TGTGCCAGTAGTATCGGACTAGCGGGACCAAATTCTGGAGGCGAGCAGTACTTC
CASSIGLAGPNSGGEQYF
>TRBD1|TRBV6-6|.|TRBJ2-3
TGTGCCAGCAGTTACCCAGGGGGCCTTACAGATACGCAGTATTTT
CASSYPGGLTDTQYF
>TRBD1|TRBV28|.|TRBJ1-2
TGTGCCAGCAGTTTACCTGGGACAGGGAACTATGGCTACACCTTC
CASSLPGTGNYGYTF
>TRBD1|TRBV19|.|TRBJ2-3
TGTGCCAGTAGTATGCTAACAGGGGGCACAGATACGCAGTATTTT
CASSMLTGGTDTQYF
>TRBD1|TRBV7-3|.|TRBJ2-1
TGTGCCAGCAGCTTATTTAGTTGGGGACAGGGAATCTACAATGAGCAGTTCTTC
CASSLFSWGQGIYNEQFF
>TRBD1|TRBV30|.|TRBJ1-2
TGTGCCTGGAGTGATGGGACAGGGCCCAACTATGGCTACACCTTC
CAWSDGTGPNYGYTF
>TRBD1|TRBV5-4|.|TRBJ1-2
TGTGCCAGCAGCTTGGGGGGACAGGGGAGGACTAACTATGGCTACACCTTC
CASSLGGQGRTNYGYTF
>TRBD1|TRBV2|.|TRBJ2-7
TGTGCCAGCAGAAGGACAGGGACTTCCTACGAGCAGTACTTC
CASRRTGTSYEQYF
>.|TRBV6-6|.|TRBJ1-5
TGTGCCAGCAGTCAGACGATAGGGGTTCAGCCCCAGCATTTT
CASSQTIGVQPQHF
>.|TRBV27|.|TRBJ1-4
TGTGCCAGCAGTTTAGGCGGGAATGAAAAACTGTTTTTT
CASSLGGNEKLFF
>TRBD1|TRBV27|.|TRBJ1-2
TGTGCCAGCAGCCTATCCTTAGGGGGCATTTATGGCTACACCTTC
CASSLSLGGIYGYTF
>.|TRBV30|.|TRBJ2-3
TGTGCCTGGAGTGTACCCCGGTCGAGTGCAGATACGCAGTATTTT
CAWSVPRSSADTQYF
>.|TRBV11-2|.|TRBJ2-3
TGTGCCAGCAGCTTAGACCCCGGGTTCGGGTTGTATTTT
CASSLDPGFGLYF
>TRBD2|TRBV7-2|.|TRBJ2-5
TGTGCCAGCAGCTCTGGGGGGGGAGAGACCCAGTACTTC
CASSSGGGETQYF
>TRBD2|TRBV27|.|TRBJ2-7
TGTGCCAGCGGGGACTACCTTTCCTACGAGCAGTACTTC
CASGDYLSYEQYF
>TRBD1|TRBV6-4|.|TRBJ1-1
TGTGCCAGCAGTGACTCGACAGGGGGCACTTTTGAAGCTTTCTTT
CASSDSTGGTFEAFF
>TRBD1|TRBV7-9|.|TRBJ2-3
TGTGCCAGCAGGCGGCCGATGACAGGGTACAGCACAGATACGCAGTATTTT
CASRRPMTGYSTDTQYF
>.|TRBV28|.|TRBJ1-5
TGTGCCAGCAGTACAGCGGGGACGGGTCAGCCCCAGCATTTT
CASSTAGTGQPQHF
>TRBD2|TRBV19|.|TRBJ2-2
TGTGCCAGTAGTATAGATCACAAGGGACTAGCACTCCCCGGGGAGCTGTTTTTT
CASSIDHKGLALPGELFF
>.|TRBV27|.|TRBJ2-7
TGTGCCAGCAGTAGTCAGGGATCTTACGAGCAGTACTTC
CASSSQGSYEQYF
>TRBD1|TRBV2|.|TRBJ1-5
TGTGCCAGCAAACGGGCCACAGGGGAAAATCAGCCCCAGCATTTT
CASKRATGENQPQHF
>.|TRBV10-3|.|TRBJ2-2
TGTGCCATCAGTTCGAAACAGCCGAACACCGGGGAGCTGTTTTTT
CAISSKQPNTGELFF
>.|TRBV28|.|TRBJ2-2
TGTGCCAGCAGTTTCACTACCACCGGGGAGCTGTTTTTT
CASSFTTTGELFF
>.|TRBV11-1|.|TRBJ2-7
TGTGCCAGCAGCTTCAGGACATCCTCCTACGAGCAGTACTTC
CASSFRTSSYEQYF
>TRBD2|TRBV5-1|.|TRBJ2-1
TGCGCCAGCAGCTTGGACCCAACTAGCGGGATATCGTTCTTC
CASSLDPTSGISFF
>TRBD2|TRBV6-1|.|TRBJ2-7
TGTGCCAGCAGTGAGGTTACTAGCGGGTCCTACGAGCAGTACTTC
CASSEVTSGSYEQYF
>.|TRBV6-5|.|TRBJ2-5
TGTGCCAGCAGTCCTTGGGGGCAGGGCGCGGAGACCCAGTACTTC
CASSPWGQGAETQYF
>.|TRBV5-1|.|TRBJ2-2
TGCGCCAGCAGCTACAGGGACGGGGAGCTGTTTTTT
CASSYRDGELFF
>.|TRBV11-3|.|TRBJ2-7
TGTGCCAGCAGCTTAGCGGGATTCAACTACGAGCAGTACTTC
CASSLAGFNYEQYF
>TRBD1|TRBV5-1|.|TRBJ2-3
TGCGCCAGCAGCCTAGGACAGGGGGGAGATACGCAGTATTTT
CASSLGQGGDTQYF
>.|TRBV30|.|TRBJ1-2
TGTGCCTGGAGTGCAGCCCCACAGGGAACTAACTATGGCTACACCTTC
CAWSAAPQGTNYGYTF
>TRBD1|TRBV19|once|TRBJ1-1
TGTGCCAGTAAAGACAGGGGCTCTGAAGCTTTCTTT
CASKDRGSEAFF